This T cell receptor beta chain was captured in a study of T cell repertoires in cytomegalovirus infection. For the study at large: It was the public TCR beta signatures that indicated both CMV infection and matching HLA type. General study results and limits: The response measured ex vivo was dominated by TCR beta clonotypes (HLA-C-restricted and CMV-specific). Summed frequency of public TCR beta families distinguished CMV carriers with the relevant HLA.

Trimming stripped 1 base from V and 1 base from J, with 11 bases between. Per germline, CDR1 SGHDT and CDR2 YYEEEE. The CDR3 covers 15 residues. This clonotype was observed many times. Its antigen is unknown. From the reads, TCRdb called clonotypes with MiXCR, one entry per CDR3 protein. Among approximately 140,000 distinct CDR3 sequences listed, roughly 8.2% were seen once. The specimen sequenced was PBMCs. The J gene is TRBJ1-1, the V gene TRBV5-6; D not certain. This receptor was identified in a human donor in good health (CMV status not recorded). Some clones in this sample may be carry-over from other donors' samples. The CDR3 loop reads CASSLSAWGNTEAFF. CDR3 bases: TGTGCCAGCAGCTTGTCAGCATGGGGGAACACTGAAGCTTTCTTT.